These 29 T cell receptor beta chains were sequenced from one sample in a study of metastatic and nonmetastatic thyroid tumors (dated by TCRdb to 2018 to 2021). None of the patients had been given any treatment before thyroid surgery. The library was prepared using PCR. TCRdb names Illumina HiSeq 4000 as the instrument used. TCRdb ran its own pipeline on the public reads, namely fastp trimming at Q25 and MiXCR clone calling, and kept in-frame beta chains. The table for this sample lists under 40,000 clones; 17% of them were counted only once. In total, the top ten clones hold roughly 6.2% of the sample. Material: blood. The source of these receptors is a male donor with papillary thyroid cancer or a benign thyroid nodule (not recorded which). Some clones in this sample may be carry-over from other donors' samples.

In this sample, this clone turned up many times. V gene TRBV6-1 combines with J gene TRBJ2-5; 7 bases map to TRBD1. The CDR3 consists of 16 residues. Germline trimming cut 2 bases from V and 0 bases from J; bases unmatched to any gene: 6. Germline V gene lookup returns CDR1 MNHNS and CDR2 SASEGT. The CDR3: CASSEKGAGYQETQYF. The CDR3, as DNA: TGTGCCAGCAGTGAAAAGGGGGCAGGGTACCAAGAGACCCAGTACTTC.

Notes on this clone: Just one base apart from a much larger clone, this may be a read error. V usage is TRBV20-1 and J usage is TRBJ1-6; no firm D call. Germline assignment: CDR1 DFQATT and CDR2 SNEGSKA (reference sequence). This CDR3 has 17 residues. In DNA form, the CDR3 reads TGCAATGCTAGACCAATCCGGGATCAGCCCTATAATTCACCCCTCCACTTT. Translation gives CNARPIRDQPYNSPLHF.

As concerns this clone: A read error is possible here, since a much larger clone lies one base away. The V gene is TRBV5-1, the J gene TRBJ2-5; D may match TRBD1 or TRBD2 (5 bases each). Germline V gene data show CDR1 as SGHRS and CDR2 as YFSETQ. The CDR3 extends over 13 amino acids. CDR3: CASSFDRRETKYF. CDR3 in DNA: TGCGCCAGCAGCTTTGACCGCAGGGAGACCAAGTACTTC.

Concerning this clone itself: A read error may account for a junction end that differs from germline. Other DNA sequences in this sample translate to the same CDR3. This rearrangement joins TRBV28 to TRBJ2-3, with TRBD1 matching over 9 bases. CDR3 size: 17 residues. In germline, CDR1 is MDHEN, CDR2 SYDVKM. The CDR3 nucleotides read TGTGCCAGCCAGCCTCCCGACAGGGGGATTATCACAGATACACAGTATTTC. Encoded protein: CASQPPDRGIITDTQYF.

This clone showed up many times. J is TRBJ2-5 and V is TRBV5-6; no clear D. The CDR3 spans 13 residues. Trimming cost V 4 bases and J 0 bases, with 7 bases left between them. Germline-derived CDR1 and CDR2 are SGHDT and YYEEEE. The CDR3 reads CASSRTDQETQYF. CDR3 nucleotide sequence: TGTGCCAGCAGCCGGACGGACCAAGAGACCCAGTACTTC.

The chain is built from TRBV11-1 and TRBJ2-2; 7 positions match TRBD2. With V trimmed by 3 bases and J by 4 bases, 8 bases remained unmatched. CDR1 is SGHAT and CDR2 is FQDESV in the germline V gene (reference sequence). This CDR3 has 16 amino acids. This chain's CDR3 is CASSFTSVWSTGELFF. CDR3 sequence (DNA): TGTGCCAGCAGCTTCACTAGCGTGTGGTCCACCGGGGAGCTGTTTTTT.

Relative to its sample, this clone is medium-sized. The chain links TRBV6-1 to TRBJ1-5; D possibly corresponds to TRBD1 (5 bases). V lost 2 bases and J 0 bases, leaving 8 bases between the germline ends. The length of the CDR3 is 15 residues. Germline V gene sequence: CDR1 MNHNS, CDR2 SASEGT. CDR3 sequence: CASSEWGVSNQPQHF. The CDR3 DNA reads TGTGCCAGCAGTGAATGGGGGGTTAGCAATCAGCCCCAGCATTTT.

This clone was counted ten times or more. The CDR3 loop is CASSKSGTGSGEQYF. In DNA, the CDR3 is TGTGCCAGCAGCAAATCCGGGACAGGTTCGGGTGAGCAGTACTTC. This sequence joins TRBV7-8 and TRBJ2-7; TRBD1 agrees at 8 bases. Germline CDR1 reads SGHVS; CDR2 reads FQNEAQ. There are 15 residues in the CDR3. J gave up 7 bases and V 5 bases, and 13 bases lay outside the gene matches.

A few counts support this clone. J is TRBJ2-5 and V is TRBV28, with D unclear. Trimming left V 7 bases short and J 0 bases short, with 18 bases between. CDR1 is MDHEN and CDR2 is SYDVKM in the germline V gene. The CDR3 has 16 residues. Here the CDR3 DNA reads TGTGCCAGCACCTACTTGTACGGCCGTGACCAAGAGACCCAGTACTTC. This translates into CASTYLYGRDQETQYF.

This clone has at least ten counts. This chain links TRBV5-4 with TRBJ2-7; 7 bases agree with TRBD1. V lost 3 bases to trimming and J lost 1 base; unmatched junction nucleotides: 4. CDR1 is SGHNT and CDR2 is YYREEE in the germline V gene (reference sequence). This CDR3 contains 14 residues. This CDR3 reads CASSYDRESYEQYF. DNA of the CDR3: TGTGCCAGCAGCTACGACAGGGAGTCCTACGAGCAGTACTTC.

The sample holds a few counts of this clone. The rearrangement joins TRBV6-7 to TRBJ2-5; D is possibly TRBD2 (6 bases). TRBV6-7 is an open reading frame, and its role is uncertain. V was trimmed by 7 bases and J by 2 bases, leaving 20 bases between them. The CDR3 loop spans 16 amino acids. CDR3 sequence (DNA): TGTGCCAGCACCGGACGGTGTATGGAGGGTCAAGAGACCCAGTACTTC. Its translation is CASTGRCMEGQETQYF.

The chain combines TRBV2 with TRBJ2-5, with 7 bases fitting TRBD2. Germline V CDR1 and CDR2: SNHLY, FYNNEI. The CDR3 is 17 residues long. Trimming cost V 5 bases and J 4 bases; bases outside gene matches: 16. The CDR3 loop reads CASSFGVKLSGGETQYF. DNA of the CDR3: TGTGCCAGCAGTTTCGGGGTTAAACTATCGGGAGGAGAGACCCAGTACTTC.

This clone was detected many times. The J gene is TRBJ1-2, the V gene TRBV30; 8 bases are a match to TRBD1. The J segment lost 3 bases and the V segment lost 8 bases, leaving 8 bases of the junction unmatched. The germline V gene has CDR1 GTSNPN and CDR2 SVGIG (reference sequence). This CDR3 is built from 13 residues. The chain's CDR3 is CAGRAGGDYGYTF. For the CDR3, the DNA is TGTGCCGGGCGTGCAGGGGGCGACTATGGCTACACCTTC. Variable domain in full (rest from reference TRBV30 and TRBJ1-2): SQTIHQWPATLVQPVGSPLSLECTVEGTSNPNLYWYRQAAGRGLQLLFYSVGIGQISSEVPQNLSASRPQDRQFILSSKKLLLSDSGFYLCAGRAGGDYGYTFGSGTRLTVV.

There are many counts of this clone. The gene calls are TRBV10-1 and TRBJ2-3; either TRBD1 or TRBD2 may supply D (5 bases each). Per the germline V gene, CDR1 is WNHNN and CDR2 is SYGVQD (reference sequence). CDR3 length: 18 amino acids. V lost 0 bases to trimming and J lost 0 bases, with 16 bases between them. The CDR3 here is CASSESNGAGSSTDTQYF. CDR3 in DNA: TGCGCCAGCAGTGAGTCGAACGGGGCTGGATCTAGCACAGATACGCAGTATTTT.

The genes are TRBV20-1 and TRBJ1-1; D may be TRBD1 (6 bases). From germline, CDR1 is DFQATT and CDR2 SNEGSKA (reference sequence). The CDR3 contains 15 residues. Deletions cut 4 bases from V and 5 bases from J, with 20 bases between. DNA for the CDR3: TGCAGTGCTATTATTGTTTCCGGACAGTCGACTGAAGCTTTCTTT. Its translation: CSAIIVSGQSTEAFF.

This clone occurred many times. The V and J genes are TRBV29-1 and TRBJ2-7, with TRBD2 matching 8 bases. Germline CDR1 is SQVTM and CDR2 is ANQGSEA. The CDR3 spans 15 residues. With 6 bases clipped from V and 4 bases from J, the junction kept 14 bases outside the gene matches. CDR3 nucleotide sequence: TGCAGCGTCTTAGGACGGGACGGGGGGGTATACGAGCAGTACTTC. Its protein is CSVLGRDGGVYEQYF.

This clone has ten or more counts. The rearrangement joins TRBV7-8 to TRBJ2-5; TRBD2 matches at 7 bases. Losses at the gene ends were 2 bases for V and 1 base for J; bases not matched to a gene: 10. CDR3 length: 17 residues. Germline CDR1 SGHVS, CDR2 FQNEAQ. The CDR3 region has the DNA TGTGCCAGCAGCTTAACCTGGGGAGGGCAGATCCAAGAGACCCAGTACTTC. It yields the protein CASSLTWGGQIQETQYF. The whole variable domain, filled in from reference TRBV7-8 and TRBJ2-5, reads GAGVSQSPRYKVAKRGQDVALRCDPISGHVSLFWYQQALGQGPEFLTYFQNEAQLDKSGLPSDRFFAERPEGSVSTLKIQRTQQEDSAVYLCASSLTWGGQIQETQYFGPGTRLLVL.

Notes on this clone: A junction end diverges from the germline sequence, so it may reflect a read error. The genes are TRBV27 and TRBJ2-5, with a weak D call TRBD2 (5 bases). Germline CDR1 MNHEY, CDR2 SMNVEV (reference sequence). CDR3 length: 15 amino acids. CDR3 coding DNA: TGTGCCAACAGTAGGTTTCGGGAAGGTCAAGAGACCCAGTACTTC. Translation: CANSRFREGQETQYF.

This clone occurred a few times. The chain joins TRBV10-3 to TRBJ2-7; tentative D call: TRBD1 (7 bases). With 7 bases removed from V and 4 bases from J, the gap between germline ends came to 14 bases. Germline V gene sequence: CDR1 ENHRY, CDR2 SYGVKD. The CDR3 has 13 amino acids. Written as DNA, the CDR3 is TGTGCCATCATATCGACAGGGAGGTACGAGCAGTACTTC. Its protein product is CAIISTGRYEQYF.

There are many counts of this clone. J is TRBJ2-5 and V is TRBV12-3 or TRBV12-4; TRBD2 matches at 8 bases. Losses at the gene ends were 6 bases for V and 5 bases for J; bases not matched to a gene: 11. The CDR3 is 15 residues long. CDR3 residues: CASSNSGSGGETQYF. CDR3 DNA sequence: TGTGCCAGCAGCAACAGCGGGAGTGGTGGCGAGACCCAGTACTTC.

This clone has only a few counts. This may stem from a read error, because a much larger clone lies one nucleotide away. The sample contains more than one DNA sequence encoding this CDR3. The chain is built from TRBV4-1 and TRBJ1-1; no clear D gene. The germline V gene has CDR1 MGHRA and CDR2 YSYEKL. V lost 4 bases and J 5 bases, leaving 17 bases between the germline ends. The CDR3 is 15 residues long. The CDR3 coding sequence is TGCGCCAGCAGCCCTGAGATCCGGGGAAGGACTGAAGCTTTCTTT. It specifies CASSPEIRGRTEAFF.

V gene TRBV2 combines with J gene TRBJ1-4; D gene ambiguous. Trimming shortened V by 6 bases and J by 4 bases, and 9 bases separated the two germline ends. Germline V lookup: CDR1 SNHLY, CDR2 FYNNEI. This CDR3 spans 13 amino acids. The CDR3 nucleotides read TGTGCCAGCAGCGGTGTCAGTAATGAAAAACTGTTTTTT. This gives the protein CASSGVSNEKLFF. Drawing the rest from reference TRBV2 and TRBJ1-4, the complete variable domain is EPEVTQTPSHQVTQMGQEVILRCVPISNHLYFYWYRQILGQKVEFLVSFYNNEISEKSEIFDDQFSVERPDGSNFTLKIRSTKLEDSAMYFCASSGVSNEKLFFGSGTQLSVL.

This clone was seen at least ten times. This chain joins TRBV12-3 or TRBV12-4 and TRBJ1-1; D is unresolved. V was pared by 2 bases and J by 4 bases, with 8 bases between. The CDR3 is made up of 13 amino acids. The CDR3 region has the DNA TGTGCCAGCAGTTTACAAATCAGCACTGAAGCTTTCTTT. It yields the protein CASSLQISTEAFF.

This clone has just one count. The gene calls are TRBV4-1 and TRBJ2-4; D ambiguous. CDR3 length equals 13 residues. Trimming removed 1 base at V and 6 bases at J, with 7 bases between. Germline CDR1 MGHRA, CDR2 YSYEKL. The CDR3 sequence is CASSQVFTNIQYF. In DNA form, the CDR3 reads TGCGCCAGCAGCCAAGTTTTCACAAACATTCAGTACTTC.

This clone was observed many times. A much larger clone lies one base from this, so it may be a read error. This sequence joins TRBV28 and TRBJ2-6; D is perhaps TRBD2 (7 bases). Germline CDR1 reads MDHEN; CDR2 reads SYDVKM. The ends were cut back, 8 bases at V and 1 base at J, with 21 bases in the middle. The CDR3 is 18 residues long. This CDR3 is CASHPTRGAGSGANVLTF. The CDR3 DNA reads TGTGCCAGCCATCCCACACGGGGGGCAGGGTCTGGGGCCAACGTCCTGACTTTC.

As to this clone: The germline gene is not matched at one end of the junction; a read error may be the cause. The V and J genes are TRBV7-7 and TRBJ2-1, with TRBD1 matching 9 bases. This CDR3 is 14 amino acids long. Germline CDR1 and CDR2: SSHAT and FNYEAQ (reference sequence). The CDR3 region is CASSLRQGVAEQFF. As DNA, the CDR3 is TGTGCTAGCAGCTTGCGACAGGGGGTCGCTGAGCAGTTCTTC. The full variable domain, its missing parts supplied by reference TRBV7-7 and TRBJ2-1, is GAGVSQSPRYKVTKRGQDVTLRCDPISSHATLYWYQQALGQGPEFLTYFNYEAQPDKSGLPSDRFSAERPEGSISTLTIQRTEQRDSAMYRCASSLRQGVAEQFFGPGTRLTVL.

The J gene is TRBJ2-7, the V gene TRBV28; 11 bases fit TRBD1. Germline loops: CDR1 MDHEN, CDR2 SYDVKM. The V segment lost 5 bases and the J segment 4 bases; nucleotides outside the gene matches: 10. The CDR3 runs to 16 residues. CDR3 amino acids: CASSLPAGDRGYEQYF. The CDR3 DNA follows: TGTGCCAGCAGTCTCCCAGCGGGGGACAGGGGGTACGAGCAGTACTTC.

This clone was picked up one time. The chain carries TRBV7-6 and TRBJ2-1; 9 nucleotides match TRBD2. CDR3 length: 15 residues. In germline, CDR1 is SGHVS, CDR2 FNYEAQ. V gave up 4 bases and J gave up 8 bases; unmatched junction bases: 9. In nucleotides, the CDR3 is TGTGCCAGCAGCTCCCCCCTAGCGGGGTACCATGAGCAGTTCTTC. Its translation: CASSSPLAGYHEQFF.

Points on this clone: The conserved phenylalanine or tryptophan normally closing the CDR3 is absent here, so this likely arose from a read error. CDR3: CVSSAPRSPYEQYL. The DNA of the CDR3 is TGCGTCAGCAGCGCCCCTCGGTCCCCATACGAGCAGTACCTC. The rearrangement links TRBV5-1 to TRBJ2-7; D is unclear. The CDR3 spans 14 residues. CDR1 is SGHRS and CDR2 is YFSETQ in the germline V gene.